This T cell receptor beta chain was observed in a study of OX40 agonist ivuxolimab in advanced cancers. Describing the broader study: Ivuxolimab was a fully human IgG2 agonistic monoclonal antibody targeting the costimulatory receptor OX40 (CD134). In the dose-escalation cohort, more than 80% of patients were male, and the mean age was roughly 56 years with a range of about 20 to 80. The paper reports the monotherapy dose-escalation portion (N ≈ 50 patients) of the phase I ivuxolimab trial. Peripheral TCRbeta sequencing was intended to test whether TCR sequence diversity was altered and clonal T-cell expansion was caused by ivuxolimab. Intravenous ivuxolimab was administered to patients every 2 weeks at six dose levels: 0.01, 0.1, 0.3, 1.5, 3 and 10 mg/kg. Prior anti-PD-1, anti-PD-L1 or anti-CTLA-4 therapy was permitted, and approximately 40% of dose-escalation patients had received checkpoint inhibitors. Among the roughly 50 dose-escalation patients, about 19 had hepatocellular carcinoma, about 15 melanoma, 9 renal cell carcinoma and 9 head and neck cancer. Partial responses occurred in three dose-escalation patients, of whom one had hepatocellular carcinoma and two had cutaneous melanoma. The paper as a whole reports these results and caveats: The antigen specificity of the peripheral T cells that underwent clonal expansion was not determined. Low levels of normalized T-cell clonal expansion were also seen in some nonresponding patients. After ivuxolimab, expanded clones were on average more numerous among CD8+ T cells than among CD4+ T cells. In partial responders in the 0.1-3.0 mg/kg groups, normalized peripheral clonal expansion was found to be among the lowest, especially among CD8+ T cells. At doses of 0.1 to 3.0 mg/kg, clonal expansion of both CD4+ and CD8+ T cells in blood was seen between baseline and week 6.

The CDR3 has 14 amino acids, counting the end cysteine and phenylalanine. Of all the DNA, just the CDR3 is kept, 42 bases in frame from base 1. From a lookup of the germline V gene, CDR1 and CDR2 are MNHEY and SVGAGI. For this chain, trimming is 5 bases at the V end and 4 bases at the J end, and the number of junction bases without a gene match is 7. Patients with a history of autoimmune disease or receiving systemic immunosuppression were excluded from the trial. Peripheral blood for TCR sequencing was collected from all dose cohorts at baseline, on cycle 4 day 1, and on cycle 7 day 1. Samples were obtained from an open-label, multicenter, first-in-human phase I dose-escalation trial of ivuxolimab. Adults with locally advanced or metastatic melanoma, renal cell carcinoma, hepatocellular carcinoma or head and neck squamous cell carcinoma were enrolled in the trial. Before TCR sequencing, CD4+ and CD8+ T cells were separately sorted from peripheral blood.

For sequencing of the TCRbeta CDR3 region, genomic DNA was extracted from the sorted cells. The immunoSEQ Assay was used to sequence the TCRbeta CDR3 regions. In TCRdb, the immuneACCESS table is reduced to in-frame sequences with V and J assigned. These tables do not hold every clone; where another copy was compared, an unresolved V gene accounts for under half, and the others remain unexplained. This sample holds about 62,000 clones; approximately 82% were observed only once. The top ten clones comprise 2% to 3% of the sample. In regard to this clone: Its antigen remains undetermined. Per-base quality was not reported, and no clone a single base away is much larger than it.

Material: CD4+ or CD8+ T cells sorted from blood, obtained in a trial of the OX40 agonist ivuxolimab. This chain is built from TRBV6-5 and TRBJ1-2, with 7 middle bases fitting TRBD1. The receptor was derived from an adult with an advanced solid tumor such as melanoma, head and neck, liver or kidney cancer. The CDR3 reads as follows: CASSDETGIYGYTF. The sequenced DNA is TGTGCCAGCAGTGACGAGACAGGGATCTATGGCTACACCTTC.